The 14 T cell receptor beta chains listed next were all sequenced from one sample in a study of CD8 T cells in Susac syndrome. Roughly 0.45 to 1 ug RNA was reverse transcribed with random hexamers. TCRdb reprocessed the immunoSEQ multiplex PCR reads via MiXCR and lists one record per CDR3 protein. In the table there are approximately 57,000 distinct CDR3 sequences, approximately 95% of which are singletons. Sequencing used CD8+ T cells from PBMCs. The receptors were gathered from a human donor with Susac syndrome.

Here the CDR3 DNA reads TGTGCCAGCAGGAAGTCTCGGGGTGGAGAGACCCAGTACTTC. Protein: CASRKSRGGETQYF. The J gene is TRBJ2-5, the V gene TRBV6-6; possible D gene TRBD2, 5 bases. Germline V lookup: CDR1 MNHNY, CDR2 SVGAGI (reference sequence). This CDR3 has 14 amino acids. V shed 6 bases and J shed 4 bases, with 15 bases lying between them.

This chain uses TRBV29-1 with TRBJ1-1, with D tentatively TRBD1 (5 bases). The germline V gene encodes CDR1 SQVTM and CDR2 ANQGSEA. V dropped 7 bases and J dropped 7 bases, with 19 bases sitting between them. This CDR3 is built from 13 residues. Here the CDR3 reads CSAFGGDLNEAFF. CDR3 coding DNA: TGCAGCGCCTTCGGGGGGGACCTCAATGAAGCTTTCTTT.

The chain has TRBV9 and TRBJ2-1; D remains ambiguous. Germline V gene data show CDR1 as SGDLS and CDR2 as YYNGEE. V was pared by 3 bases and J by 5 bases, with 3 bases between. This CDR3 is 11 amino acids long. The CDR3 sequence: CASSANNEQFF. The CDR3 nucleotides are TGTGCCAGCAGCGCAAACAATGAGCAGTTCTTC.

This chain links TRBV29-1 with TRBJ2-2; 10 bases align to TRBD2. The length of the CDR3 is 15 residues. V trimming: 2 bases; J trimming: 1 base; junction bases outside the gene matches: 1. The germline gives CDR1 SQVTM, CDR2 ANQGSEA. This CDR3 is CSVEIAGGNTGELFF. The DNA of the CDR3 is TGCAGCGTTGAAATAGCGGGGGGGAACACCGGGGAGCTGTTTTTT.

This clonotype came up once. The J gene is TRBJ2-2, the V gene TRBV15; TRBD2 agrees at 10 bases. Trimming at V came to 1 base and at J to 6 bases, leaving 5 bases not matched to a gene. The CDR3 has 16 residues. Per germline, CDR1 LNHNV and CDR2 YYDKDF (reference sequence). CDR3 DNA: TGTGCCACCAGCAGAGGCCTAGCGGGGGACGCCGGGGAGCTGTTTTTT. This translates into CATSRGLAGDAGELFF.

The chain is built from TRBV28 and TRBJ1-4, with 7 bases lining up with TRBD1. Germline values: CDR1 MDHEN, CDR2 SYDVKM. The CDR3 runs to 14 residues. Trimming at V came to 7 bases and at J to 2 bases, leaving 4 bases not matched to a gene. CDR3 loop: CASKKGQTNEKLFF. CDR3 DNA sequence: TGTGCCAGCAAAAAGGGACAGACTAATGAAAAACTGTTTTTT.

The CDR3 protein is CASSQQLGPSEKLFF. DNA of the CDR3: TGCGCCAGCAGCCAACAGTTGGGGCCTAGTGAAAAACTGTTTTTT. This chain uses TRBV4-1 with TRBJ1-4; tentative D call: TRBD1 (5 bases). CDR1 MGHRA and CDR2 YSYEKL come from the germline V gene. The length of the CDR3 is 15 residues. Trimming removed 2 bases at V and 7 bases at J, with 14 bases between.

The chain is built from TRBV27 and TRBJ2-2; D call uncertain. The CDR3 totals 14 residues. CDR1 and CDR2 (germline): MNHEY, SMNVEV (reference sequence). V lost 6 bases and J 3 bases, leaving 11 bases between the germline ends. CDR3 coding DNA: TGTGCCAGCAGCGTATTGGGTGACACCGGGGAGCTGTTTTTT. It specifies CASSVLGDTGELFF.

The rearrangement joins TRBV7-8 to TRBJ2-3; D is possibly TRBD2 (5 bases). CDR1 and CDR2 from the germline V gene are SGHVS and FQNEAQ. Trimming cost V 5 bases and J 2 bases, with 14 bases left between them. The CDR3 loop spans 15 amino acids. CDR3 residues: CASSKLISATDTQYF. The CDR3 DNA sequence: TGTGCCAGCAGCAAACTCATTAGCGCCACAGATACGCAGTATTTT.

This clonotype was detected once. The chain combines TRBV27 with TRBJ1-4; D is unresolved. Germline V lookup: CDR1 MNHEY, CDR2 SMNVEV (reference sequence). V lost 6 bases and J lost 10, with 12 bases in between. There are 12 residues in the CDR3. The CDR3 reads CASRPTSGKLFF. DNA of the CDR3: TGTGCCAGCAGGCCCACCTCGGGAAAACTGTTTTTT.

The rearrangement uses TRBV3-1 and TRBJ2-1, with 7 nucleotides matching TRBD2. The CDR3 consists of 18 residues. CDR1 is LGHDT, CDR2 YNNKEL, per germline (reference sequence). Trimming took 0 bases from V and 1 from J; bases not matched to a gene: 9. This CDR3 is CASSQDHLGGISYNEQFF. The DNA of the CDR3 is TGTGCCAGCAGCCAAGATCATTTGGGGGGGATATCCTACAATGAGCAGTTCTTC.

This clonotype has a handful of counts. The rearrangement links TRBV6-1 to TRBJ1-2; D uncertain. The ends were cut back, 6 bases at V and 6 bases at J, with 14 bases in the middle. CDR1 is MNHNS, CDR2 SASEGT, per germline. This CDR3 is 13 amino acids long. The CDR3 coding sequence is TGTGCCAGCAGCTCCGACATTACTCATGGCTACACCTTC. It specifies CASSSDITHGYTF.

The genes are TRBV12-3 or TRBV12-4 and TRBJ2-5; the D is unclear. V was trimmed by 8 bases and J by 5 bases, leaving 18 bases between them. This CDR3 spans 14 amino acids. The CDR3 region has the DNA TGTGCCAGCGCTACTGGTCAAGGTGGGGAGACCCAGTACTTC. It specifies CASATGQGGETQYF.

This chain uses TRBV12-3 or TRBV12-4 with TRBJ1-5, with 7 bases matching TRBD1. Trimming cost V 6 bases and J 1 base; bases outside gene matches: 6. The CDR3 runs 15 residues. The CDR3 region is CASRSGTASNQPQHF. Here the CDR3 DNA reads TGTGCCAGCAGGTCCGGGACAGCCAGCAATCAGCCCCAGCATTTT.